This T cell receptor (beta chain) comes out of a study of blood T cell repertoires in COVID-19. The V gene end was trimmed by 4 bases and the J gene end by 9 bases; junction bases not matched to a gene: 17. The CDR3 contains 17 residues. Germline CDR1 is LGHDT and CDR2 is YNNKEL (reference sequence). This clone was observed a single time. Original data processing: Using reference gene primer amplification, nucleated cell counts were estimated. Libraries were prepared by immunoSEQ multiplex PCR; TCRdb keeps only in-frame clonotypes and omits some of them. That table supplies the V and J calls and clone size; D and trimming were determined from the DNA. Of approximately 120,000 clones in the sample, about 83% were seen once.

The sample consisted of peripheral blood. This chain connects TRBV3-1 (or the pseudogene TRBV3-2) to TRBJ2-3; 9 bases fit TRBD2. The clonotype was recovered from a human donor in a cohort sampled during active COVID-19. As DNA, the CDR3 is TGTGCCAGCAGCCGATCAGGGGCTAGCGGGAATCAGGACACGCAGTATTTT. Protein: CASSRSGASGNQDTQYF.